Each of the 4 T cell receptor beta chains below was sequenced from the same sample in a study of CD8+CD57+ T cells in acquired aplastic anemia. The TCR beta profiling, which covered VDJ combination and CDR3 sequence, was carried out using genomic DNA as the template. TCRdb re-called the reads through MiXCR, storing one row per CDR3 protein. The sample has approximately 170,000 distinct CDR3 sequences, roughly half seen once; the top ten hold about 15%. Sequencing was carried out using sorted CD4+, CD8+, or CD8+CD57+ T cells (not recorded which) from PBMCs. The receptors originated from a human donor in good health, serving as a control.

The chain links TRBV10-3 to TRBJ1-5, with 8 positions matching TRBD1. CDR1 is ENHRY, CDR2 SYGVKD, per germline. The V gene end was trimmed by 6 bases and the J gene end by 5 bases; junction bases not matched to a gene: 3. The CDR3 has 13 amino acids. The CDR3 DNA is TGTGCCATCAGGGACAGGGACCATCAGCCCCAGCATTTT. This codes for CAIRDRDHQPQHF.

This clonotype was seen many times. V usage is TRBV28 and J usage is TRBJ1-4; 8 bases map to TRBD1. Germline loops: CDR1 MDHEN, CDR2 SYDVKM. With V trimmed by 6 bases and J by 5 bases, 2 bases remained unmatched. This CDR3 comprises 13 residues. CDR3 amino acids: CASRRQGNEKLFF. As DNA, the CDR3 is TGTGCCAGCAGGAGACAGGGGAATGAAAAACTGTTTTTT.

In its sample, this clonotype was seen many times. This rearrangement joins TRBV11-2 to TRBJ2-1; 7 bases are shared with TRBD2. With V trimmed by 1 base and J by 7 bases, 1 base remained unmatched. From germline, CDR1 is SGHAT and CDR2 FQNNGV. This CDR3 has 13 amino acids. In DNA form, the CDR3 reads TGTGCCAGCAGCTTAGCACTAGCGAATGAGCAGTTCTTC. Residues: CASSLALANEQFF.

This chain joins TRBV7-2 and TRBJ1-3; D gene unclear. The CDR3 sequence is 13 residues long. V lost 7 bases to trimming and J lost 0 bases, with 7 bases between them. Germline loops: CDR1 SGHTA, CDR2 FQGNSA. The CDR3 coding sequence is TGTGCCAGCACCGACCCCTCTGGAAACACCATATATTTT. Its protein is CASTDPSGNTIYF.